The present entry profiles one T cell receptor beta chain with its context. Methods used by the authors: Cell counts per sample came from amplifying reference gene primers. Sequenced by immunoSEQ multiplex PCR; TCRdb stores in-frame clones only, minus some. V, J and clone size are taken as reported in that table, and D and trimming were inferred from the DNA itself. This sample has 200,000 to 300,000 clones; more than 70% occur once, and the top ten carry approximately 1.2%. The source of the sample is a study of blood T cell repertoires in COVID-19. Study in general: Some COVID-19 samples were acute and others convalescent; all came from the United States, Italy and Spain.

Participants, about 18 to 100 years old, spanned more than 20 US areas. Participant reports of clinical history set cohort assignment. The length of the CDR3 is 14 residues. Unmatched junction bases numbered 4, after V lost 5 bases and J lost 3 bases. Germline V gene data show CDR1 as KGHSH and CDR2 as LQKENI. This sequence joins TRBV18 and TRBJ1-3; 7 bases are a match to TRBD1. The sequencing sample was made of PBMCs or T cells enriched from blood (not recorded which). This receptor was taken from a woman aged 40 to 50 with acute COVID-19. CDR3 bases: TGTGCCAGCTCAGAACAGGGGTATGGAAACACCATATATTTT. As protein: CASSEQGYGNTIYF.